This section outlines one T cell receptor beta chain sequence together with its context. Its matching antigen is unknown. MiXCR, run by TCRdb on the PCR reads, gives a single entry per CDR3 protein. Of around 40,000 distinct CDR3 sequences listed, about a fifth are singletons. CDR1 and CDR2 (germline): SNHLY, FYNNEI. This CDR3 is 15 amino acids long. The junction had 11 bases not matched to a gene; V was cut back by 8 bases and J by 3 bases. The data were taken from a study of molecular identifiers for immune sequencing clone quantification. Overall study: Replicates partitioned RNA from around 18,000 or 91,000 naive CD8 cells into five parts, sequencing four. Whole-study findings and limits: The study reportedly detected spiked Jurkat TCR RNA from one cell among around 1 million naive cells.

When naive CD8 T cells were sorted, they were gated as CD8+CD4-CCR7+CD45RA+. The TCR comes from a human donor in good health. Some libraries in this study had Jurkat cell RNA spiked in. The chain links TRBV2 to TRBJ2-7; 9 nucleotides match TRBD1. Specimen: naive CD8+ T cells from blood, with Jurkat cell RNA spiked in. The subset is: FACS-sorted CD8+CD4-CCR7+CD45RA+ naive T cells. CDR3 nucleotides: TGTGCCAGCGGAGACAGGGGGAGCGCCAACTACGAGCAGTACTTC. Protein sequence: CASGDRGSANYEQYF.